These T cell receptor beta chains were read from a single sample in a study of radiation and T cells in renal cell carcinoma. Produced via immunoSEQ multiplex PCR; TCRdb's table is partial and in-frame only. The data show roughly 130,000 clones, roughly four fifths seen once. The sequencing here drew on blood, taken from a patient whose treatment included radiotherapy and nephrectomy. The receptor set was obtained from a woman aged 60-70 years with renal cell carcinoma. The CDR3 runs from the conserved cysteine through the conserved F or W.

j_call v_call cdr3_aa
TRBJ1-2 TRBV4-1 CASSQGRQGGGYGYTF
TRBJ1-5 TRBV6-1 CATSDRARNQPQHF
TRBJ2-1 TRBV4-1 CASSQDPVWQGSYNEQFF
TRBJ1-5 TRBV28 CASSLSGAPSNQPQHF
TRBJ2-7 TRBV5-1 CASSFEAGGTYEQYF
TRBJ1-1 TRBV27 CASSFTGQTEAFF
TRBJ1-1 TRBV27 CASRDLPGPGANTEAFF
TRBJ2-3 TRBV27 CASSVTDFSTDTQYF
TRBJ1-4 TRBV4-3 CASSPGQGASSNEKLFF
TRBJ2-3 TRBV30 CAWSVGGGTDTQYF
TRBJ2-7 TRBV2 CASTVDGYYEQYF
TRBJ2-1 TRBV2 CASSEGEDPVPFF
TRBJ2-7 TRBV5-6 CASSLEGRGVYEQYF
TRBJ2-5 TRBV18 CASSPGTSGWQETQYF
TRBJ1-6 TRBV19 CASSPGQGGSPLHF
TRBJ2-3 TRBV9 CASSVDGGQGGTDTQYF
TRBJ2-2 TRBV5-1 CASSLGGRGTGELFF
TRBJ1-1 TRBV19 CATLEMGRAAEAFF
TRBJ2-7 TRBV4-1 CASSQGLESYEQYF
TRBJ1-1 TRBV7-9 CASSLPTGGRVSMNTEAFF
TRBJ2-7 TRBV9 CASSPGTRVDEQYF
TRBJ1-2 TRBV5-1 CASSSGGSNYTF
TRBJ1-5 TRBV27 CASSLSGEDQPQHF
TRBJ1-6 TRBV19 CASSIQTGRDSPLHF
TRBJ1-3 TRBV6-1 CASSVPTGTNSGNTIYF
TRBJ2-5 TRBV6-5 CASSYGTGRTQYF
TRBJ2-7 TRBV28 CASSGGPGQLHSYEQYF
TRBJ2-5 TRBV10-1 CASSDSKLGQGQETQYF
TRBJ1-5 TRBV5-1 CASSLVHEALNQPQHF
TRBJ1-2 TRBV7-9 CASSLLTPTGGNYGYTF
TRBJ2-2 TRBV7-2 CASREILTGGELFF
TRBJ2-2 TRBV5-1 CASSREAGGGSTGELFF
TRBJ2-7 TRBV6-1 CASSVTGYEEYF
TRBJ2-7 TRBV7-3 CASSLISGNEQYF
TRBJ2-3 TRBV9 CASSVGVSDSTDTQYF
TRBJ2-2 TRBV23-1 CASSQSGGRNTGELFF
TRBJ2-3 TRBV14 CASSQMATGWGDTQYF
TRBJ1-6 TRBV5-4 CASSLGGTGRLNSPLHF
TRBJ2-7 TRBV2 CASSGRTGDHEQYF
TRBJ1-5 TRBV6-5 CASSPDRSWPQHF
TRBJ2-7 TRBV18 CASSPGQGAPYEQYF
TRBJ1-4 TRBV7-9 CASSSSGTDNEKLFF
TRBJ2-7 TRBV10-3 CASSSGSTEQYF
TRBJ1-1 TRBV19 CASSINKYTEAFF
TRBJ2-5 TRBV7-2 CASSLASVETQYF
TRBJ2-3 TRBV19 CASSIGQTTDTQYF
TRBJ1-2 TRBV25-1 CASSEGLVFEGYTF
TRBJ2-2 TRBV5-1 CASSLDGFTGELFF